Below are 24 T cell receptor beta chains sequenced from a single sample in a study of blood T cell repertoires in COVID-19. The data were produced by immunoSEQ multiplex PCR, yet TCRdb's version contains in-frame clones alone and is incomplete. The top ten clones hold 0.6% to 0.9% of a sample with roughly 200,000 clones, around 94% of them seen once. Sequencing was done on a sample of peripheral blood. Receptors were obtained from a man aged 25-40 years with COVID-19, enrolled during active disease.

The chain uses TRBV10-1 and TRBJ1-2; the D is unclear. Germline CDR1 reads WNHNN; CDR2 reads SYGVQD (reference sequence). This CDR3 spans 13 amino acids. The V and J ends lost 2 bases and 4 bases respectively, with 8 bases between them. This CDR3 reads CASSEAGSYGYTF. The CDR3 DNA is TGCGCCAGCAGTGAGGCGGGGAGCTATGGCTACACCTTC.

This clone was seen a single time. This chain connects TRBV7-9 to TRBJ1-4, with D perhaps TRBD1 (6 bases). V was trimmed by 3 bases and J by 7 bases, leaving 15 bases between them. Germline loops: CDR1 SEHNR, CDR2 FQNEAQ (reference sequence). This CDR3 spans 15 amino acids. CDR3 protein: CASSFPQGVGEKLFF. Written as DNA, the CDR3 is TGTGCCAGCAGCTTCCCACAGGGTGTCGGTGAAAAACTGTTTTTT.

This chain joins TRBV29-1 and TRBJ2-7; 8 nucleotides match TRBD1. The CDR3 consists of 11 residues. Germline CDR1 is SQVTM and CDR2 is ANQGSEA. J gave up 5 bases and V 6 bases, and 3 bases lay outside the gene matches. The CDR3 sequence: CSVRTGNEQYF. CDR3 DNA sequence: TGCAGCGTGCGGACAGGGAACGAGCAGTACTTC.

The chain uses TRBV13 and TRBJ2-3; D perhaps matches TRBD1 (6 bases). Germline V lookup: CDR1 PRHDT, CDR2 FYEKMQ (reference sequence). The CDR3 totals 17 residues. Trimming shortened V by 5 bases and J by 1 base, and 19 bases separated the two germline ends. CDR3 residues: CASSLAGQTFGTDTQYF. CDR3 in DNA: TGTGCCAGCAGCCTCGCCGGACAGACTTTTGGCACAGATACGCAGTATTTT.

This sequence joins TRBV19 and TRBJ1-6, with TRBD1 as a possible D gene (6 bases). The CDR3 totals 13 residues. CDR1 and CDR2 from the germline V gene are LNHDA and SQIVND (reference sequence). V lost 6 bases to trimming and J lost 7 bases, with 10 bases between them. Here the CDR3 DNA reads TGTGCCAGTAGCACGACAGGAAATTCACCCCTCCACTTT. Translating it yields CASSTTGNSPLHF. The entire variable domain, with the rest obtained from reference TRBV19 and TRBJ1-6, is as follows: DGGITQSPKYLFRKEGQNVTLSCEQNLNHDAMYWYRQDPGQGLRLIYYSQIVNDFQKGDIAEGYSVSREKKESFPLTVTSAQKNPTAFYLCASSTTGNSPLHFGNGTRLTVT.

The rearrangement uses TRBV3-1 (or the pseudogene TRBV3-2) and TRBJ2-1, with D uncertain. With 4 bases removed from V and 2 bases from J, the gap between germline ends came to 9 bases. The CDR3 extends over 14 amino acids. Germline CDR1 LGHDT, CDR2 YNNKEL (reference sequence). CDR3: CASSRDGPYNEQFF. The CDR3 DNA is TGTGCCAGCAGCCGAGATGGGCCCTACAATGAGCAGTTCTTC.

The chain combines TRBV15 with TRBJ2-7, with D unresolved. The CDR3 has 14 amino acids. Trimming stripped 3 bases from V and 0 bases from J, with 9 bases between. Germline CDR1 LNHNV, CDR2 YYDKDF (reference sequence). The CDR3 DNA is TGTGCCACCAGCAGTGAACACCCCTCCTACGAGCAGTACTTC. Encoded protein: CATSSEHPSYEQYF.

The genes are TRBV28 and TRBJ1-2; 9 bases match TRBD1. Germline V gene sequence: CDR1 MDHEN, CDR2 SYDVKM. Trimming cost V 6 bases and J 4 bases; bases outside gene matches: 12. This CDR3 comprises 16 residues. The DNA of the CDR3 is TGTGCCAGCAGACTTCCCCGGGACAGGGCCAGCTATGGCTACACCTTC. Translation: CASRLPRDRASYGYTF.

The chain uses TRBV9 and TRBJ1-1; D might be TRBD1 (6 bases). Per the germline V gene, CDR1 is SGDLS and CDR2 is YYNGEE. The CDR3 is 15 residues long. V lost 0 bases and J lost 3, with 12 bases in between. The CDR3 DNA is TGTGCCAGCAGCGTAGACCACGGGGGGCACACTGAAGCTTTCTTT. Translating gives CASSVDHGGHTEAFF.

The chain has TRBV6-6 and TRBJ1-1, with TRBD1 as a possible D gene (5 bases). There are 14 residues in the CDR3. Germline assignment: CDR1 MNHNY and CDR2 SVGAGI (reference sequence). V dropped 6 bases and J dropped 1 base, with 12 bases sitting between them. The CDR3: CASRPGLANTEAFF. The DNA of the CDR3 is TGTGCCAGCAGGCCGGGACTCGCGAACACTGAAGCTTTCTTT.

The chain links TRBV6-6 to TRBJ1-6, with a possible D match to TRBD1 (5 bases). The CDR3 is 16 amino acids. CDR1 is MNHNY, CDR2 SVGAGI, per germline (reference sequence). Trimming took 5 bases from V and 12 from J, leaving 23 bases between them. CDR3 in amino acids: CASSGLRGRNRLPLHF. The CDR3 nucleotides read TGTGCCAGCAGTGGACTAAGGGGACGGAACAGATTACCCCTCCACTTT.

In DNA form, the CDR3 reads TGTGCCAGCAGCTTGCGCCCTAGGTGGGGCTACACCTTC. This encodes CASSLRPRWGYTF. The gene calls are TRBV11-2 and TRBJ1-2; no reliable D call. From germline, CDR1 is SGHAT and CDR2 FQNNGV. The CDR3 spans 13 residues. The ends were cut back, 3 bases at V and 8 bases at J, with 13 bases in the middle.

The rearrangement uses TRBV5-5 and TRBJ1-2; 8 nucleotides align to TRBD1. Trimming removed 3 bases from V and 4 bases from J; junction bases left unmatched: 11. The CDR3 runs to 16 residues. Germline assignment: CDR1 SGHKS and CDR2 YYEKEE (reference sequence). CDR3 DNA sequence: TGTGCCAGCAGCTCCCACGCAGGACAGGGTGCCTATGGCTACACCTTC. Protein product: CASSSHAGQGAYGYTF. The entire variable domain, with the rest obtained from reference TRBV5-5 and TRBJ1-2, is as follows: DAGVTQSPTHLIKTRGQQVTLRCSPISGHKSVSWYQQVLGQGPQFIFQYYEKEERGRGNFPDRFSARQFPNYSSELNVNALLLGDSALYLCASSSHAGQGAYGYTFGSGTRLTVV.

This clone was recorded once. The DNA of the CDR3 is TGTGCCAGCAGCCCACAGGATTCACATGGCTACACCTTC. Its translation is CASSPQDSHGYTF. The chain couples TRBV7-6 to TRBJ1-2; D might be TRBD1 (5 bases). Germline CDR1 reads SGHVS; CDR2 reads FNYEAQ. V was trimmed by 5 bases and J by 6 bases, leaving 13 bases between them. The CDR3 is 13 amino acids. The complete variable domain, with remaining parts taken from reference TRBV7-6 and TRBJ1-2, reads GAGVSQSPRYKVTKRGQDVALRCDPISGHVSLYWYRQALGQGPEFLTYFNYEAQQDKSGLPNDRFSAERPEGSISTLTIQRTEQRDSAMYRCASSPQDSHGYTFGSGTRLTVV.

This chain joins TRBV5-1 and TRBJ1-1, with D possibly being TRBD1 (5 bases). The CDR3 contains 14 residues. Germline assignment: CDR1 SGHRS and CDR2 YFSETQ. Trimming left V 2 bases short and J 5 bases short, with 13 bases between. The CDR3: CASSFPREGTEAFF. The CDR3, as DNA: TGCGCCAGCAGCTTCCCCAGGGAGGGGACTGAAGCTTTCTTT.

A single count supports this clone. V usage is TRBV29-1 and J usage is TRBJ1-4; 9 positions agree with TRBD1. The germline V gene encodes CDR1 SQVTM and CDR2 ANQGSEA. The CDR3 runs to 13 residues. The V gene end was trimmed by 7 bases and the J gene end by 5 bases; junction bases not matched to a gene: 5. The CDR3 region is CSGQDRGNEKLFF. CDR3 DNA sequence: TGCAGCGGCCAGGACAGGGGCAATGAAAAACTGTTTTTT. The full variable domain, in which reference TRBV29-1 and TRBJ1-4 provide the parts outside the CDR3, is SAVISQKPSRDICQRGTSLTIQCQVDSQVTMMFWYRQQPGQSLTLIATANQGSEATYESGFVIDKFPISRPNLTFSTLTVSNMSPEDSSIYLCSGQDRGNEKLFFGSGTQLSVL.

The chain couples TRBV4-1 to TRBJ1-1; possible D gene TRBD1, 5 bases. The CDR3 spans 15 residues. Deletions cut 0 bases from V and 7 bases from J, with 15 bases between. Germline CDR1 and CDR2: MGHRA and YSYEKL. The CDR3 spells CASSQEGGWVSEAFF. CDR3 sequence (DNA): TGCGCCAGCAGCCAAGAGGGGGGATGGGTGAGTGAAGCTTTCTTT.

The V call is TRBV3-1 (or the pseudogene TRBV3-2), the J call TRBJ2-7, with D tentatively TRBD2 (5 bases). Germline V gene data show CDR1 as LGHDT and CDR2 as YNNKEL (reference sequence). The CDR3 loop spans 14 amino acids. Trimming removed 1 base from V and 3 bases from J, with 10 bases in between. This CDR3 reads CASSQAGRIYEQYF. The DNA for the CDR3 is TGTGCCAGCAGCCAAGCTGGGAGAATCTACGAGCAGTACTTC.

The chain couples TRBV5-1 to TRBJ2-2, with D uncertain. The CDR3 sequence is 15 residues long. Trimming took off 0 bases at V and 3 bases at J, with 9 bases between the two ends. CDR1 is SGHRS and CDR2 is YFSETQ in the germline V gene. The chain's CDR3 is CASSLATYYTGELFF. The CDR3 DNA reads as TGCGCCAGCAGCTTGGCTACCTACTACACCGGGGAGCTGTTTTTT.

This clone was picked up one time. The V call is TRBV9, the J call TRBJ2-1; D is unclear. V was shortened by 3 bases and J by 6 bases, with 10 bases between the two germline ends. This CDR3 region has 13 residues. The germline gives CDR1 SGDLS, CDR2 YYNGEE. The CDR3 DNA sequence: TGTGCCAGCAGCGAGAGCCATTCCAATGAGCAGTTCTTC. This gives the protein CASSESHSNEQFF.

The rearrangement uses TRBV19 and TRBJ2-1; D is possibly TRBD2 (7 bases). The CDR3 extends over 14 amino acids. V was cut by 7 bases and J by 7 bases, with 17 bases left in between. Germline-derived CDR1 and CDR2 are LNHDA and SQIVND (reference sequence). The CDR3 DNA reads TGTGCCAGTACCACGTCGGGGGGCCAGAATGAGCAGTTCTTC. It yields the protein CASTTSGGQNEQFF.

CDR3: CASSLSRSFESPLHF. The DNA of the CDR3 is TGTGCCAGCAGTTTGTCGCGGAGTTTCGAATCACCCCTCCACTTT. V usage is TRBV6-5 and J usage is TRBJ1-6; D is undetermined. Deletions cut 4 bases from V and 10 bases from J, with 17 bases between. The CDR3 length is 15 residues. CDR1 MNHEY and CDR2 SVGAGI come from the germline V gene.

The chain uses TRBV2 and TRBJ2-1; TRBD2 might be the D (6 bases). V was pared by 8 bases and J by 7 bases, with 15 bases between. The CDR3 extends over 13 amino acids. CDR1 is SNHLY, CDR2 FYNNEI, per germline. CDR3 nucleotides: TGTGCCAGCGCGTACGGAGGGGTGAATGAGCAGTTCTTC. This codes for CASAYGGVNEQFF.

The rearrangement links TRBV5-1 to TRBJ2-5; tentatively, D is TRBD1 (6 bases). This CDR3 region has 14 residues. V gave up 1 base and J gave up 5 bases, with 12 bases separating them. The germline CDR1 and CDR2 sequences are SGHRS and YFSETQ. This CDR3 reads CASSLMGQLETQYF. The CDR3 DNA is TGCGCCAGCAGCTTGATGGGACAATTGGAGACCCAGTACTTC.